These 30 T cell receptor beta chains originate from one sample sequenced in a study of T cell changes during pregnancy in multiple sclerosis. The protocol was immunoSEQ multiplex PCR, while the TCRdb copy is restricted to in-frame clones and leaves out a portion. The sample lists 35,000 to 45,000 clones, 70% to 90% occurring once. Specimen: CD8+ T cells from peripheral blood mononuclear cells, collected in the first trimester of pregnancy. All receptors derive from a female donor with multiple sclerosis, enrolled in a pregnancy study.

The chain uses TRBV5-6 and TRBJ2-7; D unclear. Trimming took 0 bases from V and 5 from J, leaving 12 bases between them. Per the germline V gene, CDR1 is SGHDT and CDR2 is YYEEEE. This CDR3 comprises 14 residues. The CDR3 sequence: CASSLVRRLNEQYF. DNA of the CDR3: TGTGCCAGCAGCTTGGTTCGCAGGCTCAACGAGCAGTACTTC. Variable domain in full (rest from reference TRBV5-6 and TRBJ2-7): DAGVTQSPTHLIKTRGQQVTLRCSPKSGHDTVSWYQQALGQGPQFIFQYYEEEERQRGNFPDRFSGHQFPNYSSELNVNALLLGDSALYLCASSLVRRLNEQYFGPGTRLTVT.

This chain links TRBV7-2 with TRBJ2-7; a possible D gene is TRBD2 (6 bases). Trimming left V 0 bases short and J 0 bases short, with 9 bases between. This CDR3 has 15 amino acids. The V gene's germline CDR1 is SGHTA and CDR2 FQGNSA. DNA for the CDR3: TGTGCCAGCAGCTTAGCGTGGGGAGGCTCCTACGAGCAGTACTTC. Translation: CASSLAWGGSYEQYF.

The CDR3 nucleotides read TGCGCCAGCAGCCAAGTCGCGGAGGGGGAGCAGTACTTC. It codes for CASSQVAEGEQYF. The V gene is TRBV4-3, the J gene TRBJ2-7, with a weak D call TRBD2 (6 bases). The CDR3 extends over 13 amino acids. Germline lookup yields CDR1 LGHNA and CDR2 YSLEER. The V end lost 1 base, the J end lost 7 bases, and 11 bases lay between the germline ends.

J is TRBJ2-7 and V is TRBV27; 8 bases are a match to TRBD1. The CDR3 spans 15 residues. Germline V gene sequence: CDR1 MNHEY, CDR2 SMNVEV (reference sequence). V lost 3 bases, J lost 1 base, and 5 bases stayed unmatched. This chain's CDR3 is CASSFGTGISYEQYF. CDR3 nucleotides: TGTGCCAGCAGTTTCGGGACAGGTATTTCCTACGAGCAGTACTTC.

V gene TRBV5-6 combines with J gene TRBJ2-7; 12 positions match TRBD2. The CDR3 extends over 16 amino acids. Trimming cost V 4 bases and J 0 bases; bases outside gene matches: 5. Germline V gives CDR1 SGHDT, CDR2 YYEEEE. CDR3 loop: CASSRKTSGSSYEQYF. CDR3 DNA sequence: TGTGCCAGCAGCCGAAAGACTAGCGGGAGCTCCTACGAGCAGTACTTC.

CDR3 sequence reads: CASSQDPSDGQWTEAFF. The DNA for the CDR3 is TGCGCCAGCAGCCAAGACCCATCGGACGGACAGTGGACTGAAGCTTTCTTT. The chain joins TRBV4-1 to TRBJ1-1, with D possibly being TRBD1 (6 bases). The CDR3 is 17 residues long. The germline gives CDR1 MGHRA, CDR2 YSYEKL. V was clipped by 0 bases and J by 5 bases, with 19 bases between them.

This clone has a handful of counts. This chain links TRBV6-1 with TRBJ2-7; tentatively, D is TRBD1 (6 bases). In germline, CDR1 is MNHNS, CDR2 SASEGT. Trimming removed 6 bases at V and 3 bases at J, with 18 bases between. The CDR3 is 15 amino acids. The CDR3 DNA follows: TGTGCCAGCAGGAACGGGGACACCGCTTACTACGAGCAGTACTTC. It encodes CASRNGDTAYYEQYF.

The rearrangement links TRBV11-2 to TRBJ2-1; 8 nucleotides agree with TRBD2. CDR3 length equals 17 residues. Losses at the gene ends were 0 bases for V and 3 bases for J; bases not matched to a gene: 7. CDR1 is SGHAT, CDR2 FQNNGV, per germline. In DNA, the CDR3 is TGTGCCAGCAGCTTAGAGTTAGCGGGGAACTTCTACAATGAGCAGTTCTTC. It translates to CASSLELAGNFYNEQFF.

V is TRBV5-8 and J is TRBJ2-3, with 13 bases fitting TRBD2. Per the germline V gene, CDR1 is SGHTS and CDR2 is YDEGEE. The CDR3 spans 17 residues. With V trimmed by 2 bases and J by 2 bases, 5 bases remained unmatched. CDR3 sequence (DNA): TGTGCCAGCAGCTTTCGGACTAGCGGGGGTTACACAGATACGCAGTATTTT. Protein product: CASSFRTSGGYTDTQYF.

This chain connects TRBV29-1 to TRBJ1-1, with TRBD1 matching 7 bases. Trimming removed 6 bases from V and 7 bases from J; junction bases left unmatched: 17. CDR3 length: 15 residues. In germline, CDR1 is SQVTM, CDR2 ANQGSEA. CDR3 residues: CSVRGQAKGSDEAFF. CDR3 sequence (DNA): TGCAGCGTCCGCGGACAGGCTAAAGGAAGTGATGAAGCTTTCTTT. Full variable domain (rest looked up from reference TRBV29-1 and TRBJ1-1): SAVISQKPSRDICQRGTSLTIQCQVDSQVTMMFWYRQQPGQSLTLIATANQGSEATYESGFVIDKFPISRPNLTFSTLTVSNMSPEDSSIYLCSVRGQAKGSDEAFFGQGTRLTVV.

This clone showed up just once. V usage is TRBV4-2 and J usage is TRBJ1-4, with 9 positions matching TRBD1. V lost 7 bases, J lost 5 bases, and 8 bases stayed unmatched. The CDR3 totals 15 residues. CDR1 and CDR2 (germline): LGHNA, YNFKEQ. The CDR3 reads CASTSEGQGNEKLFF. The CDR3 nucleotides are TGTGCCAGCACAAGTGAGGGACAGGGCAATGAAAAACTGTTTTTT.

V gene TRBV6-4 combines with J gene TRBJ1-2, with no clear D. Germline V gene data show CDR1 as MRHNA and CDR2 as SNTAGT. V dropped 8 bases and J dropped 2 bases, with 18 bases sitting between them. The CDR3 extends over 15 amino acids. The CDR3 DNA reads as TGTGCCAGCGCCGCTGGGGAGGGTGTCAACTATGGCTACACCTTC. Protein: CASAAGEGVNYGYTF.

The rearrangement joins TRBV19 to TRBJ2-5; TRBD2 aligns across 10 bases. Germline V gene data show CDR1 as LNHDA and CDR2 as SQIVND (reference sequence). V lost 6 bases to trimming and J lost 5 bases; unmatched junction nucleotides: 6. The CDR3 covers 14 residues. CDR3 amino acids: CASSAAGGLETQYF. In DNA, the CDR3 is TGTGCCAGTAGCGCAGCGGGGGGGCTGGAGACCCAGTACTTC.

This clone was detected a few times. This specimen includes other DNA sequences encoding the same CDR3. The rearrangement joins TRBV9 to TRBJ1-1, with D possibly TRBD1 on 6 matching bases. The V and J ends lost 4 bases and 4 bases respectively, with 8 bases between them. The germline gives CDR1 SGDLS, CDR2 YYNGEE. The CDR3 totals 12 residues. The CDR3 region is CASSLTGTEAFF. The CDR3 nucleotides are TGTGCCAGCAGCCTGACAGGCACTGAAGCTTTCTTT. Together with reference TRBV9 and TRBJ1-1, the CDR3 gives the full variable domain: DSGVTQTPKHLITATGQRVTLRCSPRSGDLSVYWYQQSLDQGLQFLIQYYNGEERAKGNILERFSAQQFPDLHSELNLSSLELGDSALYFCASSLTGTEAFFGQGTRLTVV.

The rearrangement links TRBV5-8 to TRBJ2-5; TRBD1 agrees at 8 bases. V trimming: 4 bases; J trimming: 4 bases; junction bases outside the gene matches: 9. The CDR3 totals 15 residues. CDR1 SGHTS and CDR2 YDEGEE come from the germline V gene. The CDR3 sequence: CASSPRQGTGETQYF. The DNA for the CDR3 is TGTGCCAGCAGCCCAAGACAGGGGACGGGAGAGACCCAGTACTTC.

The J gene is TRBJ1-2, the V gene TRBV7-3; 8 bases line up with TRBD1. The CDR3 is made up of 18 amino acids. The germline V gene has CDR1 SGHTA and CDR2 FQGTGA. J gave up 8 bases and V 5 bases, and 22 bases lay outside the gene matches. CDR3 bases: TGTGCCAGCAGCCGACCCGGCAGGGGGCTAATGGATCCAGGGGGCTACACCTTC. Amino acids: CASSRPGRGLMDPGGYTF.

The chain links TRBV29-1 to TRBJ2-7; D is unclear. Per germline, CDR1 SQVTM and CDR2 ANQGSEA. The V and J ends lost 4 bases and 1 base respectively, with 17 bases between them. The CDR3 consists of 15 residues. In DNA form, the CDR3 reads TGCAGCGTTGTCGGCGGTAGGTTACCTTCCTACGAGCAGTACTTC. Protein: CSVVGGRLPSYEQYF.

The V call is TRBV12-5, the J call TRBJ2-2; TRBD2 matches 8 bases. The V gene's germline CDR1 is LGHNT and CDR2 FRNRAP. The V segment lost 10 bases and the J segment 6 bases; nucleotides outside the gene matches: 1. The CDR3 extends over 11 amino acids. CDR3 bases: TGTGCTACGCGGGGGGCCGGGGAGCTGTTTTTT. It encodes CATRGAGELFF.

This chain uses TRBV7-3 with TRBJ1-1, with D possibly matching TRBD1 (5 bases). The CDR3 sequence is 14 residues long. Deletions cut 3 bases from V and 0 bases from J, with 8 bases between. In germline, CDR1 is SGHTA, CDR2 FQGTGA. CDR3 sequence reads: CASSLGGVNTEAFF. The CDR3 bases are TGTGCCAGCAGCTTGGGAGGGGTGAACACTGAAGCTTTCTTT.

The chain is built from TRBV7-8 and TRBJ2-1; D is possibly TRBD2 (7 bases). There are 15 residues in the CDR3. Germline CDR1 and CDR2: SGHVS and FQNEAQ. V dropped 1 base and J dropped 8 bases, with 15 bases sitting between them. CDR3 DNA sequence: TGTGCCAGCAGCTTAGAGGCGGGGGCAGGAGATGAGCAGTTCTTC. Translation: CASSLEAGAGDEQFF.

The gene calls are TRBV4-2 and TRBJ2-1, with D perhaps matching TRBD2 (7 bases). CDR3 length equals 16 residues. Germline lookup yields CDR1 LGHNA and CDR2 YNFKEQ. Between the trimmed V and J ends, which lost 4 bases and 8 bases, there was a span of 21 bases. CDR3 nucleotide sequence: TGTGCCAGCAGCCGGCGCGTAGGGGGGGATGGGGATGAGCAGTTCTTC. It encodes CASSRRVGGDGDEQFF.

This sequence joins TRBV7-9 and TRBJ1-1; TRBD1 matches 8 bases. Unmatched junction bases numbered 1, after V lost 5 bases and J lost 8 bases. Germline CDR1 reads SEHNR; CDR2 reads FQNEAQ (reference sequence). This CDR3 is built from 11 residues. As DNA, the CDR3 is TGTGCCAGCAGCCGGACAGGGGAAGCTTTCTTT. Residues: CASSRTGEAFF.

This clone is medium-sized within its sample. The J gene is TRBJ2-2, the V gene TRBV6-4; 7 bases are shared with TRBD2. The CDR3 runs to 15 residues. V lost 3 bases to trimming and J lost 3 bases; unmatched junction nucleotides: 4. Germline lookup yields CDR1 MRHNA and CDR2 SNTAGT. The chain's CDR3 is CASSEQRGDTGELFF. The DNA of the CDR3 is TGTGCCAGCAGTGAACAACGGGGGGACACCGGGGAGCTGTTTTTT.

This chain links TRBV11-2 with TRBJ2-2; 7 bases match TRBD1. The ends lost 3 bases at V and 3 bases at J; junction bases unmatched: 10. The germline gives CDR1 SGHAT, CDR2 FQNNGV. The CDR3 extends over 17 amino acids. For the CDR3, the DNA is TGTGCCAGCAGCTTTCCCGGGACAGCGAGGTACACCGGGGAGCTGTTTTTT. Protein product: CASSFPGTARYTGELFF. The full variable domain, its missing parts supplied by reference TRBV11-2 and TRBJ2-2, is EAGVAQSPRYKIIEKRQSVAFWCNPISGHATLYWYQQILGQGPKLLIQFQNNGVVDDSQLPKDRFSAERLKGVDSTLKIQPAKLEDSAVYLCASSFPGTARYTGELFFGEGSRLTVL.

CDR3 sequence: CAITGEGDTDTQYF. CDR3 nucleotide sequence: TGTGCCATAACAGGTGAAGGGGACACAGATACGCAGTATTTT. This chain uses TRBV10-3 with TRBJ2-3; maybe TRBD1 (5 bases). Trimming took 9 bases from V and 2 from J, leaving 15 bases between them. CDR3 length equals 14 residues. Germline V gene sequence: CDR1 ENHRY, CDR2 SYGVKD.

This rearrangement joins TRBV5-6 to TRBJ2-5, with 11 bases identical to TRBD2. V gave up 4 bases and J gave up 2 bases; unmatched junction bases: 10. Germline V gene lookup returns CDR1 SGHDT and CDR2 YYEEEE. The CDR3 loop spans 17 amino acids. This CDR3 is CASSGRGLAGGQETQYF. In nucleotides, the CDR3 is TGTGCCAGCAGCGGGCGTGGTCTAGCGGGGGGTCAAGAGACCCAGTACTTC.

V is TRBV7-6 and J is TRBJ2-1; 12 nucleotides agree with TRBD2. Trimming at V came to 4 bases and at J to 5 bases, leaving 9 bases not matched to a gene. The CDR3 is 17 residues long. Germline CDR1 SGHVS, CDR2 FNYEAQ. In nucleotides, the CDR3 is TGTGCCAGCAGCTCGACCCTCTCTAGCGGGGGGGACAATGAGCAGTTCTTC. This gives the protein CASSSTLSSGGDNEQFF.

V gene TRBV5-8 combines with J gene TRBJ1-1; D unclear. The CDR3 totals 12 residues. From germline, CDR1 is SGHTS and CDR2 YDEGEE. V lost 4 bases and J lost 3, with 7 bases in between. The CDR3 DNA follows: TGTGCCAGCAGCCCTCGTGACACTGAAGCTTTCTTT. It is translated as CASSPRDTEAFF.

The chain links TRBV9 to TRBJ2-7; TRBD2 matches 7 bases. The V gene end was trimmed by 4 bases and the J gene end by 3 bases; junction bases not matched to a gene: 13. The germline V gene encodes CDR1 SGDLS and CDR2 YYNGEE. This CDR3 spans 16 amino acids. CDR3 residues: CASSSWDYPVFYEQYF. The CDR3 nucleotides are TGTGCCAGCAGCTCATGGGACTACCCAGTATTCTACGAGCAGTACTTC.

CDR3 residues: CASSQWTGSTDTQYF. The CDR3, as DNA: TGCGCCAGCAGCCAATGGACAGGTAGCACAGATACGCAGTATTTT. The chain joins TRBV4-3 to TRBJ2-3; TRBD1 matches 7 bases. The CDR3 totals 15 residues. The trim removed 2 bases at V and 0 bases at J, leaving 2 bases unmatched. Germline CDR1 and CDR2: LGHNA and YSLEER.